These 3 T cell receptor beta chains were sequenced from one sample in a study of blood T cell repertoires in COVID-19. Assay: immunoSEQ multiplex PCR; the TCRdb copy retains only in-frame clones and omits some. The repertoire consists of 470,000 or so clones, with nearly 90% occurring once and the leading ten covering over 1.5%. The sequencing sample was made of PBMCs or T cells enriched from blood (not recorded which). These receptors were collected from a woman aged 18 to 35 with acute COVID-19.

CDR3 DNA: TGTGCCAGCATGAAGGACGGGACAGGGGTTTACGAGCAGTACTTC. Amino acid sequence: CASMKDGTGVYEQYF. The chain employs TRBV2 and TRBJ2-7; 10 bases map to TRBD1. J lost 4 bases, V lost 7 bases, and 10 bases had no gene match. The CDR3 totals 15 residues. CDR1 SNHLY and CDR2 FYNNEI come from the germline V gene.

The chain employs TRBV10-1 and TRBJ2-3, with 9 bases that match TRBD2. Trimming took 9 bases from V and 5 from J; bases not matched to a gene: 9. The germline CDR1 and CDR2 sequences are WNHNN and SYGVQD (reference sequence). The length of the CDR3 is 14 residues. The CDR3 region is CASTPGLARDTQYF. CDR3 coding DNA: TGCGCCAGTACCCCGGGACTAGCAAGAGATACGCAGTATTTT.

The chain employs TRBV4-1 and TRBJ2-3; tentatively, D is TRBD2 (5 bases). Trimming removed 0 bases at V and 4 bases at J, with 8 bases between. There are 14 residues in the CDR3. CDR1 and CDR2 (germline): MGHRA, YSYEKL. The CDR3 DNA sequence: TGCGCCAGCAGCCAAGATGGAGGTTCAGATACGCAGTATTTT. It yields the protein CASSQDGGSDTQYF.